Listed below are T cell receptor beta chains from one sample, sequenced in a study of beta chain features in type 1 diabetes. The protocol was immunoSEQ multiplex PCR, while the TCRdb copy is restricted to in-frame clones and leaves out a portion. This table has some 220,000 clones, approximately 10% appearing once. The sample taken for sequencing was central memory CD4+ T cells from blood. The source of these receptors is a man between 18 and 35 years old in good health. Both conserved end residues are part of each CDR3. The D gene is left open where the match is weak. A row's size may be missing; if present it is once, few, many or a size class.

d_gene,j_gene,v_gene,abundance,CDR3aa,CDR3nt
NA,TRBJ2-5,TRBV2,NA,CASSPGTPWETQYF,TGTGCCAGCAGTCCCGGGACTCCCTGGGAGACCCAGTACTTC
TRBD2,TRBJ2-1,TRBV15,NA,CATSRDPSGILGYNEQFF,TGTGCCACCAGCAGAGATCCTAGCGGGATTCTTGGGTACAATGAGCAGTTCTTC
TRBD2,TRBJ2-4,TRBV28,few,CASSGSGRPIQYF,TGTGCCAGCAGTGGGAGCGGGAGGCCCATTCAGTACTTC
NA,TRBJ2-5,TRBV7-9,many,CASSLEGGQRETQYF,TGTGCCAGCAGCTTAGAAGGTGGGCAGAGGGAGACCCAGTACTTC
NA,TRBJ2-1,TRBV7-6,many,CASSSGAENNEQFF,TGTGCCAGCAGTTCAGGGGCGGAAAACAATGAGCAGTTCTTC
NA,TRBJ2-3,TRBV7-2,NA,CASSLGGAVSTDTQYF,TGTGCCAGCAGCTTAGGAGGGGCGGTTAGCACAGATACGCAGTATTTT
NA,TRBJ2-1,TRBV14,few,CASSQDLGTSYNEQFF,TGTGCCAGCAGCCAAGATCTGGGAACCTCCTACAATGAGCAGTTCTTC
NA,TRBJ2-7,TRBV21-1,few,CASSKVIAGGPGEQYF,TGTGCCAGCAGCAAAGTAATAGCGGGAGGGCCAGGGGAGCAGTACTTC
NA,TRBJ2-1,TRBV5-4,NA,CASSTPTVNNEQFF,TGTGCCAGCAGCACGCCCACCGTTAACAATGAGCAGTTCTTC
NA,TRBJ2-1,TRBV29-1,many,CSVGQGSNEQFF,TGCAGCGTTGGTCAGGGAAGCAATGAGCAGTTCTTC
TRBD1,TRBJ1-1,TRBV2,NA,CASRGQFEKAFF,TGTGCCAGCAGGGGACAGTTTGAAAAAGCTTTCTTT
NA,TRBJ1-2,TRBV25-1,NA,CASSQTRDGGALDGYTF,TGTGCCAGCAGCCAAACCCGGGACGGCGGGGCGCTAGATGGCTACACCTTC
TRBD2,TRBJ2-7,TRBV7-8,few,CASSMGLAGLYEQYF,TGTGCCAGCAGCATGGGACTAGCGGGCCTCTACGAGCAGTACTTC
NA,TRBJ2-7,TRBV28,many,CASTSSPREQYF,TGTGCCAGCACTTCCTCCCCTCGTGAGCAGTACTTC
NA,TRBJ2-3,TRBV30,few,CAWREASEREEADTQYF,TGTGCCTGGAGGGAAGCCTCGGAACGGGAAGAAGCAGATACGCAGTATTTT
NA,TRBJ2-7,TRBV7-2,few,CASSLSGGYSYEQYF,TGTGCCAGCAGCTTAAGTGGGGGATACTCCTACGAGCAGTACTTC
NA,TRBJ2-3,TRBV4-2,few,CASSQGGGSTDTQYF,TGTGCCAGCAGCCAAGGGGGTGGTAGCACAGATACGCAGTATTTT
NA,TRBJ1-1,TRBV5-4,NA,CASSLAGRWRDTEAFF,TGTGCCAGCAGCTTGGCTGGACGTTGGAGGGACACTGAAGCTTTCTTT
TRBD1,TRBJ1-4,TRBV5-1,few,CASSSGQSATNEKLFF,TGCGCCAGCAGCTCGGGACAGTCTGCAACTAATGAAAAACTGTTTTTT
NA,TRBJ1-1,TRBV29-1,NA,CSVAPGQPTEAFF,TGCAGCGTGGCCCCGGGACAACCCACTGAAGCTTTCTTT
TRBD1,TRBJ2-7,TRBV5-1,few,CASSLGGTGSYEQYF,TGCGCCAGCAGCTTGGGCGGGACAGGCTCCTACGAGCAGTACTTC
TRBD1,TRBJ2-5,TRBV30,few,CAWSLGQGSETQYF,TGTGCCTGGAGCTTGGGACAGGGCTCTGAGACCCAGTACTTC
TRBD1,TRBJ1-1,TRBV7-2,NA,CASSFKGGHAEAFF,TGTGCCAGCAGCTTTAAAGGGGGCCACGCTGAAGCTTTCTTT
TRBD1,TRBJ1-1,TRBV9,NA,CASSTGQGWDTEAFF,TGTGCCAGCAGCACGGGACAGGGCTGGGACACTGAAGCTTTCTTT
NA,TRBJ2-5,TRBV28,NA,CASSSGATSWGETQYF,TGTGCCAGCAGTTCGGGGGCAACTAGCTGGGGAGAGACCCAGTACTTC
TRBD1,TRBJ1-2,TRBV4-1,few,CASRGLTGDPLSRYTF,TGCGCCAGCAGGGGACTAACAGGGGATCCTCTTTCGCGGTACACCTTC
NA,TRBJ1-5,TRBV28,NA,CASRLSDGEYQPQHF,TGTGCCAGCAGACTTTCCGACGGCGAGTATCAGCCCCAGCATTTT
NA,TRBJ2-5,TRBV2,NA,CASSENFQETQYF,TGTGCCAGCAGTGAGAACTTTCAAGAGACCCAGTACTTC
TRBD2,TRBJ2-3,TRBV2,NA,CASSTTSGRADTQYF,TGTGCCAGTTCTACAACTAGCGGGAGGGCAGATACGCAGTATTTT
TRBD1,TRBJ1-2,TRBV28,few,CASSLIGTADYGYTF,TGTGCCAGCAGTTTAATAGGGACAGCCGACTATGGCTACACCTTC
NA,TRBJ1-5,TRBV7-2,NA,CASSTGHKGNQPQHF,TGTGCCAGCAGTACGGGACATAAGGGCAATCAGCCCCAGCATTTT
NA,TRBJ2-1,TRBV5-1,NA,CASSLEGAGTDEQFF,TGCGCCAGCAGCTTGGAAGGGGCAGGGACCGATGAGCAGTTCTTC
NA,TRBJ1-5,TRBV7-9,NA,CASGIGVTGSNQPQHF,TGTGCCAGCGGAATAGGGGTCACGGGAAGCAATCAGCCCCAGCATTTT
NA,TRBJ2-1,TRBV19,NA,CASSIERERNEQFF,TGTGCCAGTAGTATTGAACGGGAGAGGAATGAGCAGTTCTTC
TRBD2,TRBJ2-1,TRBV7-8,few,CASSPVRWASGYNEQFF,TGTGCCAGCAGCCCAGTGAGATGGGCTAGCGGCTACAATGAGCAGTTCTTC
NA,TRBJ2-7,TRBV5-6,NA,CASIRGIGEQYF,TGTGCCAGCATCAGGGGCATTGGTGAGCAGTACTTC
NA,TRBJ2-5,TRBV10-3,many,CAISRDAETETQYF,TGTGCCATCAGTCGGGACGCCGAGACAGAGACCCAGTACTTC
NA,TRBJ1-1,TRBV2,many,CASSGRTNTEAFF,TGTGCCAGCAGTGGACGGACGAACACTGAAGCTTTCTTT
TRBD1,TRBJ1-1,TRBV7-9,NA,CASSTRTGQTEAFF,TGTGCCAGCAGCACCCGGACAGGGCAAACTGAAGCTTTCTTT
TRBD2,TRBJ2-3,TRBV7-2,NA,CASSLLGASGSGTDTQYF,TGTGCCAGCAGCTTATTGGGGGCTAGCGGGAGTGGAACAGATACGCAGTATTTT
NA,TRBJ1-2,TRBV10-3,NA,CAISVGGVNGYTF,TGTGCCATCAGTGTAGGAGGAGTCAATGGCTACACCTTC
NA,TRBJ2-7,TRBV5-1,NA,CASSSSGAEQYF,TGCGCCAGCAGCTCCTCTGGGGCCGAGCAGTACTTC
TRBD1,TRBJ2-5,TRBV11-2,few,CASSLAWDRETQYF,TGTGCCAGCAGCTTAGCCTGGGACAGAGAGACCCAGTACTTC
NA,TRBJ2-1,TRBV7-2,NA,CASSLRGSLKVDEQFF,TGTGCCAGCAGCTTAAGGGGTAGTCTGAAAGTCGATGAGCAGTTCTTC
TRBD2,TRBJ2-1,TRBV5-4,few,CASSSSGRTVNEQFF,TGTGCCAGCAGCTCTAGCGGGAGGACCGTCAATGAGCAGTTCTTC
NA,TRBJ1-2,TRBV29-1,few,CSVGLGGYTF,TGCAGCGTGGGCCTCGGGGGCTACACCTTC
NA,TRBJ2-5,TRBV15,NA,CATSRDSQQETQYF,TGTGCCACCAGCAGAGATTCCCAGCAAGAGACCCAGTACTTC
TRBD1,TRBJ1-1,TRBV6-5,few,CASRNRGNTEAFF,TGTGCCAGCAGAAACAGGGGGAACACTGAAGCTTTCTTT
TRBD1,TRBJ2-3,TRBV13,NA,CASSLNRGDTQYF,TGTGCCAGCAGCTTAAACAGGGGAGATACGCAGTATTTT
TRBD2,TRBJ2-7,TRBV28,NA,CASTSWGLAGIYEQYF,TGTGCCAGCACATCCTGGGGACTAGCAGGGATCTACGAGCAGTACTTC
TRBD2,TRBJ2-3,TRBV10-3,few,CAIRGTGGLDTQYF,TGTGCCATCAGGGGGACGGGAGGTTTAGATACGCAGTATTTT